The 11 T cell receptor beta chains given below trace back to one sample, sequenced in a study of cytotoxic CD8 clonotypes in ibrutinib-treated CLL. Clones were sequenced by immunoSEQ multiplex PCR, and TCRdb holds only the in-frame ones, with some missing. In the table there are approximately 45,000 clones, 60% to 80% of which are singletons. The input for sequencing was PBMCs, taken after 12 months of ibrutinib treatment. These receptor sequences come from a human donor with chronic lymphocytic leukemia.

This rearrangement joins TRBV2 to TRBJ2-1; TRBD1 is a possible D gene (6 bases). Germline V gene lookup returns CDR1 SNHLY and CDR2 FYNNEI. Trimming removed 5 bases from V and 8 bases from J, with 22 bases in between. The CDR3 is made up of 16 amino acids. The CDR3 DNA sequence: TGTGCCAGCAGTCCTCCTCCAGGGGTCCCTTGGGATGAGCAGTTCTTC. As protein: CASSPPPGVPWDEQFF.

The table lists this clone with a few counts. V gene TRBV25-1 combines with J gene TRBJ1-1; D not resolved. Germline V gene data show CDR1 as MGHDK and CDR2 as SYGVNS. CDR3 length: 12 residues. Trimming stripped 7 bases from V and 5 bases from J, with 11 bases between. CDR3 residues: CASTEGFTEAFF. The CDR3 DNA sequence: TGTGCCAGCACTGAGGGTTTTACTGAAGCTTTCTTT.

This clone occurred a few times. The chain recombines TRBV19 with TRBJ1-2; D remains unclear. V dropped 8 bases and J dropped 8 bases, with 24 bases sitting between them. The CDR3 is 15 residues long. Germline V gene lookup returns CDR1 LNHDA and CDR2 SQIVND (reference sequence). The CDR3 protein is CASLSPAAGQWGYTF. CDR3 nucleotide sequence: TGTGCCAGTCTTAGTCCGGCGGCAGGTCAATGGGGCTACACCTTC. The whole variable domain, remainder taken from reference TRBV19 and TRBJ1-2, is DGGITQSPKYLFRKEGQNVTLSCEQNLNHDAMYWYRQDPGQGLRLIYYSQIVNDFQKGDIAEGYSVSREKKESFPLTVTSAQKNPTAFYLCASLSPAAGQWGYTFGSGTRLTVV.

The rearrangement links TRBV5-1 to TRBJ1-6; D unclear. This CDR3 comprises 14 residues. The germline V gene has CDR1 SGHRS and CDR2 YFSETQ. Trimming pared 4 bases from V and 7 bases from J, leaving 12 bases between. This CDR3 is CASSPGGGNSPLHF. CDR3 bases: TGCGCCAGCAGCCCGGGTGGCGGGAATTCACCCCTCCACTTT. Full variable domain (rest looked up from reference TRBV5-1 and TRBJ1-6): KAGVTQTPRYLIKTRGQQVTLSCSPISGHRSVSWYQQTPGQGLQFLFEYFSETQRNKGNFPGRFSGRQFSNSRSEMNVSTLELGDSALYLCASSPGGGNSPLHFGNGTRLTVT.

The rearrangement uses TRBV6-5 and TRBJ1-2; 8 nucleotides line up with TRBD1. Per the germline V gene, CDR1 is MNHEY and CDR2 is SVGAGI. The CDR3 extends over 13 amino acids. V gave up 5 bases and J gave up 7 bases; unmatched junction bases: 6. CDR3 bases: TGTGCCAGCAGTAACCAGGGGGCTGGTGGCTACACCTTC. It is translated as CASSNQGAGGYTF.

The rearrangement links TRBV7-3 to TRBJ2-3, with D possibly being TRBD2 (5 bases). Germline CDR1 reads SGHTA; CDR2 reads FQGTGA. Trimming removed 1 base at V and 2 bases at J, with 16 bases between. The CDR3 extends over 17 amino acids. CDR3 coding DNA: TGTGCCAGCAGCTTAAGTGGAGGTTTTTCATTCACAGATACGCAGTATTTT. Its translation: CASSLSGGFSFTDTQYF.

The table lists this clone with a few counts. This sequence joins TRBV7-3 and TRBJ1-1; D perhaps matches TRBD1 (5 bases). V was pared by 2 bases and J by 7 bases, with 14 bases between. Germline CDR1 SGHTA, CDR2 FQGTGA. The CDR3 contains 14 residues. The CDR3 bases are TGTGCCAGCAGCTTACTAGGGGAAGGTGATGAAGCTTTCTTT. Encoded protein: CASSLLGEGDEAFF.

This clone occurred a few times. The V and J genes are TRBV7-9 and TRBJ1-1, with D unclear. The CDR3 runs to 13 residues. Germline V gene sequence: CDR1 SEHNR, CDR2 FQNEAQ (reference sequence). V lost 3 bases and J lost 1, with 6 bases in between. The CDR3 loop reads CASSFRGNTEAFF. The CDR3 nucleotides are TGTGCCAGCAGCTTCCGGGGGAACACTGAAGCTTTCTTT.

The chain combines TRBV4-1 with TRBJ1-2; D gene uncertain. Germline lookup yields CDR1 MGHRA and CDR2 YSYEKL. This CDR3 contains 12 residues. With 1 base removed from V and 5 bases from J, the gap between germline ends came to 5 bases. CDR3 loop: CASSQVQYGYTF. As DNA, the CDR3 is TGCGCCAGCAGCCAAGTGCAGTATGGCTACACCTTC.

The sample holds a few counts of this clone. This chain uses TRBV19 with TRBJ1-5, with D unclear. The CDR3 runs to 15 residues. Per the germline V gene, CDR1 is LNHDA and CDR2 is SQIVND (reference sequence). The ends were cut back, 3 bases at V and 0 bases at J, with 9 bases in the middle. CDR3 amino acids: CASSIEQHSNQPQHF. CDR3 nucleotide sequence: TGTGCCAGTAGTATTGAACAGCATAGCAATCAGCCCCAGCATTTT.

This chain joins TRBV6-6 and TRBJ1-5; 7 bases are shared with TRBD1. CDR3 length equals 15 residues. The trim removed 7 bases at V and 3 bases at J, leaving 9 bases unmatched. Per germline, CDR1 MNHNY and CDR2 SVGAGI (reference sequence). The CDR3 DNA follows: TGTGCCAGCAAACGACAGGGCGCATACAATCAGCCCCAGCATTTT. Encoded protein: CASKRQGAYNQPQHF.